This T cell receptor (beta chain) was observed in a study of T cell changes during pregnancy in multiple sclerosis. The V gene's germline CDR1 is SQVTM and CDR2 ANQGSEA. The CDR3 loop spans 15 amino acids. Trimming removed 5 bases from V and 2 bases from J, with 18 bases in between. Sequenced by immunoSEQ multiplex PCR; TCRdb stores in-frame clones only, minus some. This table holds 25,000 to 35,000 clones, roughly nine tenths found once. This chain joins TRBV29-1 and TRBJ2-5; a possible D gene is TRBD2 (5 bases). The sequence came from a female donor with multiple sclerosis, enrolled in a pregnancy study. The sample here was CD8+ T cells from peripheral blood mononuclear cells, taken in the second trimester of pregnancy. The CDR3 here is CSVSLEVPLQETQYF. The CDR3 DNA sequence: TGCAGCGTTTCCCTGGAGGTCCCATTACAAGAGACCCAGTACTTC.